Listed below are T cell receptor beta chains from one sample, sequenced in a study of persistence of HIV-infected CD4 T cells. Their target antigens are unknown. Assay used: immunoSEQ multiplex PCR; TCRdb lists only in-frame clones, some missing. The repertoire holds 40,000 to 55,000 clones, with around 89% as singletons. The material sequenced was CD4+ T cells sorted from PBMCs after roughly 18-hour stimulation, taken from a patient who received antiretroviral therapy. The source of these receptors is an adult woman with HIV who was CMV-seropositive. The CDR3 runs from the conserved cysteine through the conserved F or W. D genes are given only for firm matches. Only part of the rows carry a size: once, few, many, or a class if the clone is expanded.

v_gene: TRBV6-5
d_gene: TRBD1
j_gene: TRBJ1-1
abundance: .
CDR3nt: TGTGCCAGCAGTTACTCTGGACAGGGTGGCACTGAAGCTTTCTTT
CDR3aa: CASSYSGQGGTEAFF

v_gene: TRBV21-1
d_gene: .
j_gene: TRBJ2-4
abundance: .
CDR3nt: TGTGCCAGCAGCTCTGGGAGGATCTCTATTCCCCGCAAAAACATTCAGTACTTC
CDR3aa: CASSSGRISIPRKNIQYF

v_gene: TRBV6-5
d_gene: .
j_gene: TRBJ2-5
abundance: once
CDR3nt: TGTGCCACCAAGACGGGATACCAAGAGACCCAGTACTTC
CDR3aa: CATKTGYQETQYF

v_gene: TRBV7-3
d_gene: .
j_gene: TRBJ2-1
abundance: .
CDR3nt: TGTGCCAGCAGCTCGGCACTACCAGGGACCTACAATGAGCAGTTCTTC
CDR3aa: CASSSALPGTYNEQFF

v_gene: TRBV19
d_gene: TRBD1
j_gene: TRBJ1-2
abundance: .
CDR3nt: TGTGCCAGTAGGCGCCGGGACAGGGGGTATGGCTACACCTTC
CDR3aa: CASRRRDRGYGYTF

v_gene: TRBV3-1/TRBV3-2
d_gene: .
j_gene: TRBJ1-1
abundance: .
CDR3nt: TGTGCCAGCAGCCAAGACCAGGGATCTTCTTTCTTT
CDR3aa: CASSQDQGSSFF

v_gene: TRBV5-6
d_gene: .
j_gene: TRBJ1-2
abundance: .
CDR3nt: TGTGCCAGCAGCTCTGGATCTAACTATGGCTACACCTTC
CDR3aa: CASSSGSNYGYTF

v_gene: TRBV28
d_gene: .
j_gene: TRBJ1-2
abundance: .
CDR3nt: TGTGCCAGCAGTTTAGGCCAGGGAGGCTATGGCTACACCTTC
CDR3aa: CASSLGQGGYGYTF

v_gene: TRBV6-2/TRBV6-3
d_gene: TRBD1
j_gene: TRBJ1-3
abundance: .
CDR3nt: TGTGCCAGCACCCCGTCGGGGACAGGGAGTAGATCTGGAAACACCATATATTTT
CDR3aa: CASTPSGTGSRSGNTIYF

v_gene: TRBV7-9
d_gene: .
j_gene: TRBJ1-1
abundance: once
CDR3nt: TGTGCCAGCAGCTTAGATATGAACACTGAAGCTTTCTTT
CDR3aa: CASSLDMNTEAFF